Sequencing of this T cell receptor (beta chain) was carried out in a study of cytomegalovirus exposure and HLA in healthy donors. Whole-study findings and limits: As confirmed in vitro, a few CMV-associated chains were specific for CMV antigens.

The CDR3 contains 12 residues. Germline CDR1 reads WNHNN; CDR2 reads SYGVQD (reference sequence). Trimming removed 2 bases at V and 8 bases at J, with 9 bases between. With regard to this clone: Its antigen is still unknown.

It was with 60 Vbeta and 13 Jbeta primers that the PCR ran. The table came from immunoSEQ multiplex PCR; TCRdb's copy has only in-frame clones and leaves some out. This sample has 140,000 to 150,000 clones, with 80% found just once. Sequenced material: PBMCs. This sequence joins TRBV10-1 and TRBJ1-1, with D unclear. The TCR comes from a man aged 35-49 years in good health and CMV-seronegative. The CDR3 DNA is TGCGCCAGCAGTGAGAATGGAGCCGAAGCTTTCTTT. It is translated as CASSENGAEAFF.